This TCR beta chain was documented in a study of OX40 agonist ivuxolimab in advanced cancers. At the level of the study: While on treatment, patients had intravenous ivuxolimab at 0.01 to 10 mg/kg every 2 weeks.

Blood sampling took place at baseline, cycle 4 day 1, and cycle 7 day 1. Regarding the study as a whole: Relative to CD4+, CD8+ T cells held more expanded clones on average.

Sequenced by immunoSEQ multiplex PCR; TCRdb stores in-frame clones only, minus some. The sample carries 65,000 to 80,000 clones, 92% recorded once. In regard to this clone: Its antigen is as yet unknown.

The CDR3 totals 13 residues. Deletions cut 10 bases from V and 1 base from J, with 9 bases between. The germline gives CDR1 SGDLS, CDR2 YYNGEE. The genes are TRBV9 and TRBJ2-6; no clear D. The sample here was CD4+ or CD8+ T cells sorted from blood, taken in a trial of the OX40 agonist ivuxolimab. This receptor was identified in an adult with an advanced solid tumor such as melanoma, head and neck, liver or kidney cancer. CDR3 sequence (DNA): TGTGCCTCTTCGCGGTCTGGGGCCAACGTCCTGACTTTC. It specifies CASSRSGANVLTF. The whole variable domain, remainder taken from reference TRBV9 and TRBJ2-6, is DSGVTQTPKHLITATGQRVTLRCSPRSGDLSVYWYQQSLDQGLQFLIQYYNGEERAKGNILERFSAQQFPDLHSELNLSSLELGDSALYFCASSRSGANVLTFGAGSRLTVL.